Each of the 15 T cell receptor beta chains below was sequenced from the same sample in a study of shared clonotypes between healthy human individuals. Measured with immunoSEQ multiplex PCR; TCRdb has only the in-frame clones, and not every one. Of fewer than 850,000 clones in the sample, about 96% were seen once. Terminally differentiated effector memory CD45RA+ cells were left out of the naive CD8 fraction, which was CD45RO-negative and positively selected for CCR7. Sequenced sample: naive CD8+ T cells sorted from blood. The receptors originated from a man aged 25 to 40 in good health.

In its sample, this clone was seen once. V usage is TRBV28 and J usage is TRBJ1-4, with 8 bases matching TRBD1. Per the germline V gene, CDR1 is MDHEN and CDR2 is SYDVKM. This CDR3 has 21 amino acids. The trim removed 5 bases at V and 3 bases at J, leaving 23 bases unmatched. The CDR3 loop reads CASSKDRVDKAKRGPNEKLFF. The CDR3 nucleotides read TGTGCCAGCAGTAAGGACAGGGTCGACAAAGCTAAGCGAGGACCTAATGAAAAACTGTTTTTT.

The chain joins TRBV7-9 to TRBJ2-7; D gene unclear. This CDR3 has 13 amino acids. V gave up 5 bases and J gave up 0 bases, with 8 bases separating them. Per germline, CDR1 SEHNR and CDR2 FQNEAQ (reference sequence). CDR3 sequence reads: CASSRMDSYEQYF. The CDR3 DNA reads TGTGCCAGCAGCCGAATGGACTCCTACGAGCAGTACTTC.

The chain recombines TRBV5-1 with TRBJ1-2; TRBD1 might be the D (5 bases). The CDR3 has 15 residues. The germline V gene encodes CDR1 SGHRS and CDR2 YFSETQ. The V and J ends lost 3 bases and 4 bases respectively, with 16 bases between them. This CDR3 reads CASSWGGSSGYGYTF. In DNA, the CDR3 is TGCGCCAGCAGCTGGGGGGGAAGCAGCGGCTATGGCTACACCTTC.

V gene TRBV27 combines with J gene TRBJ2-3; 11 bases align to TRBD1. This CDR3 has 20 amino acids. V lost 1 base, J lost 4 bases, and 16 bases stayed unmatched. CDR1 is MNHEY and CDR2 is SMNVEV in the germline V gene (reference sequence). CDR3 protein: CASSLFTPVAGTGGSDTQYF. The CDR3 coding sequence is TGTGCCAGCAGTTTATTTACTCCGGTGGCCGGGACAGGGGGTTCAGATACGCAGTATTTT.

The rearrangement links TRBV10-1 to TRBJ2-3; D gene unclear. This CDR3 has 13 residues. Trimming removed 2 bases from V and 3 bases from J, with 6 bases in between. Germline V gives CDR1 WNHNN, CDR2 SYGVQD (reference sequence). The CDR3 here is CASSEGVTDTQYF. Here the CDR3 DNA reads TGCGCCAGCAGTGAGGGGGTGACAGATACGCAGTATTTT.

This clone was detected only once. This chain joins TRBV27 and TRBJ1-2; D call uncertain. The ends were cut back, 10 bases at V and 4 bases at J, with 19 bases in the middle. The germline V gene encodes CDR1 MNHEY and CDR2 SMNVEV (reference sequence). CDR3 length: 14 amino acids. The CDR3 protein is CATYKGSRGYGYTF. CDR3 sequence (DNA): TGTGCCACCTACAAAGGATCTCGGGGCTATGGCTACACCTTC.

The chain recombines TRBV11-2 with TRBJ2-1, with TRBD2 identical over 9 bases. The germline gives CDR1 SGHAT, CDR2 FQNNGV. Trimming removed 4 bases from V and 1 base from J; junction bases left unmatched: 5. The CDR3 length is 16 residues. The CDR3 DNA sequence: TGTGCCAGCAGCTCTGTGACTAGCGGTTCCTACAATGAGCAGTTCTTC. Encoded protein: CASSSVTSGSYNEQFF.

The rearrangement links TRBV4-3 to TRBJ1-2; tentative D call: TRBD1 (6 bases). CDR1 and CDR2 from the germline V gene are LGHNA and YSLEER. This CDR3 has 14 amino acids. V dropped 2 bases and J dropped 10 bases, with 17 bases sitting between them. In nucleotides, the CDR3 is TGCGCCAGCAGCCAAAATGGGGGGGGGCGAGACTACACCTTC. Amino acids: CASSQNGGGRDYTF.

The V and J genes are TRBV7-6 and TRBJ2-7; the match to TRBD2 covers 12 bases. Per germline, CDR1 SGHVS and CDR2 FNYEAQ. The V gene end was trimmed by 4 bases and the J gene end by 0 bases; junction bases not matched to a gene: 1. There are 15 residues in the CDR3. This chain's CDR3 is CASSSTSGSSYEQYF. The CDR3 DNA sequence: TGTGCCAGCAGCTCGACTAGCGGGAGCTCCTACGAGCAGTACTTC.

This sequence joins TRBV21-1 and TRBJ1-2; no check of the table's D call, TRBD1, against the DNA was made. TRBV21-1 is a pseudogene segment. The CDR3 runs 13 residues. CDR3 loop: CASNVDRAYGYTF. For the CDR3, the DNA is TGTGCCAGCAACGTCGACAGGGCCTATGGCTACACCTTC.

CDR3 protein: CASSEGEYYEQYF. In DNA, the CDR3 is TGTGCCAGCAGCGAGGGGGAGTACTACGAGCAGTACTTC. V gene TRBV7-9 combines with J gene TRBJ2-7; a weak D match, TRBD1 (6 bases). V gave up 5 bases and J gave up 3 bases, with 11 bases separating them. Germline CDR1 SEHNR, CDR2 FQNEAQ (reference sequence). This CDR3 contains 13 residues.

Concerning this clone itself: Other DNA sequences in this specimen translate into the identical CDR3. The rearrangement joins TRBV6-5 to TRBJ1-1; unclear D gene. The CDR3 is 11 amino acids. CDR1 is MNHEY, CDR2 SVGAGI, per germline. Trimming took 4 bases from V and 5 from J, leaving 5 bases between them. The CDR3 spells CASSWGTEAFF. CDR3 in DNA: TGTGCCAGCAGTTGGGGAACTGAAGCTTTCTTT.

This clone appeared once. Written as DNA, the CDR3 is TGTGCCAGCAGTTTCGGCAGACAGCAGTACTTC. Translation: CASSFGRQQYF. This rearrangement joins TRBV28 to TRBJ2-7; D is unresolved. The germline V gene encodes CDR1 MDHEN and CDR2 SYDVKM. V was trimmed by 3 bases and J by 8 bases, leaving 8 bases between them. The CDR3 has 11 amino acids.

This chain links TRBV14 with TRBJ2-4, with D perhaps matching TRBD1 (6 bases). Trimming removed 0 bases from V and 1 base from J, with 10 bases in between. Per the germline V gene, CDR1 is SGHDN and CDR2 is FVKESK. The CDR3 contains 16 residues. CDR3 DNA sequence: TGTGCCAGCAGCCAAGAAGGGGGTAGGGCCAAAAACATTCAGTACTTC. Amino acid sequence: CASSQEGGRAKNIQYF.

The rearrangement uses TRBV7-9 and TRBJ1-1, with D possibly TRBD1 on 5 matching bases. This CDR3 is 15 amino acids long. V was trimmed by 4 bases and J by 5 bases, leaving 17 bases between them. The germline gives CDR1 SEHNR, CDR2 FQNEAQ (reference sequence). In DNA, the CDR3 is TGTGCCAGCAGCTCGTCTGTGGGGGTGTGGACTGAAGCTTTCTTT. Translated: CASSSSVGVWTEAFF.